The 23 T cell receptor beta chains below come from one sample, sequenced in a study of cytomegalovirus exposure and HLA in healthy donors listed by TCRdb under 2017. The library was produced with the immunoSEQ multiplex PCR assay. For the multiplex PCR, a mixture combining 60 forward primers for TCR Vbeta segments and 13 reverse primers for TCR Jbeta segments was used. TCRdb limited this immuneACCESS table to in-frame rearrangements with V and J called. A share of clones is missing; checked studies link under half to unresolved V genes, and the rest is unexplained. This sample gives 120,000 or so clones in total; roughly 77% of them show up just once. The top ten clones comprise about 1.7% of the sample. Sequencing input: PBMCs. These receptor sequences come from a man younger than 30 in good health and CMV-seronegative.

The chain recombines TRBV11-2 with TRBJ2-7, with 7 positions matching TRBD1. Germline V gene data show CDR1 as SGHAT and CDR2 as FQNNGV. The V gene end was trimmed by 5 bases and the J gene end by 5 bases; junction bases not matched to a gene: 12. This CDR3 spans 15 amino acids. Written as DNA, the CDR3 is TGTGCCAGCAGCCGGGGAACAGGGGTAAGGGACGAGCAGTACTTC. Translated: CASSRGTGVRDEQYF.

This chain links TRBV6-1 with TRBJ2-3; the D gene is possibly TRBD2 (6 bases). Germline values: CDR1 MNHNS, CDR2 SASEGT. This CDR3 spans 15 amino acids. Trimming left V 7 bases short and J 0 bases short, with 14 bases between. The CDR3 bases are TGTGCCAGCAACCGACGGGGGACCAGCACAGATACGCAGTATTTT. Translated: CASNRRGTSTDTQYF.

The chain recombines TRBV7-3 with TRBJ2-7; 7 nucleotides align to TRBD2. Germline V CDR1 and CDR2: SGHTA, FQGTGA. The CDR3 consists of 13 residues. V lost 1 base to trimming and J lost 7 bases; unmatched junction nucleotides: 4. The CDR3 nucleotides are TGTGCCAGCAGCTTAATTACGGGGGGAGAGCAGTACTTC. Translated, it gives CASSLITGGEQYF.

The rearrangement links TRBV6-4 to TRBJ2-3; the D gene is possibly TRBD2 (7 bases). The CDR3 contains 15 residues. Per germline, CDR1 MRHNA and CDR2 SNTAGT. V lost 6 bases and J 2 bases, leaving 15 bases between the germline ends. For the CDR3, the DNA is TGTGCCAGCAGCACTACGGGGGGCCCCACAGATACGCAGTATTTT. It yields the protein CASSTTGGPTDTQYF.

The chain joins TRBV7-3 to TRBJ2-1; TRBD1 matches 10 bases. J gave up 10 bases and V 4 bases, and 10 bases lay outside the gene matches. The CDR3 is 15 residues long. Germline CDR1 reads SGHTA; CDR2 reads FQGTGA. The CDR3 DNA reads TGTGCCAGCAGCTCAACCGGGACAGGGGAGGGGGAGCAGTTCTTC. This gives the protein CASSSTGTGEGEQFF.

The genes are TRBV15 and TRBJ1-1; D remains unclear. V lost 4 bases and J 8 bases, leaving 17 bases between the germline ends. The CDR3 length is 14 residues. Germline-derived CDR1 and CDR2 are LNHNV and YYDKDF (reference sequence). CDR3 protein: CATSKGREVREAFF. The CDR3 DNA sequence: TGTGCCACCAGCAAAGGGAGGGAGGTCCGAGAAGCTTTCTTT.

The chain has TRBV6-6 and TRBJ1-1; tentative D call: TRBD1 (5 bases). The CDR3 sequence is 14 residues long. The germline gives CDR1 MNHNY, CDR2 SVGAGI (reference sequence). Trimming stripped 7 bases from V and 4 bases from J, with 16 bases between. CDR3 residues: CASILHGGGTEAFF. CDR3 DNA sequence: TGTGCCAGCATTCTACACGGGGGGGGCACTGAAGCTTTCTTT.

The chain couples TRBV7-8 to TRBJ1-4, with no clear D. CDR1 SGHVS and CDR2 FQNEAQ come from the germline V gene. The CDR3 sequence is 14 residues long. The V end lost 3 bases, the J end lost 1 base, and 6 bases lay between the germline ends. The CDR3: CASSFSITNEKLFF. The CDR3 region has the DNA TGTGCCAGCAGCTTCTCTATAACTAATGAAAAACTGTTTTTT.

This chain links TRBV29-1 with TRBJ1-2, with 11 bases that match TRBD1. The germline V gene has CDR1 SQVTM and CDR2 ANQGSEA. The CDR3 is made up of 13 amino acids. The V gene end was trimmed by 6 bases and the J gene end by 7 bases; junction bases not matched to a gene: 7. The CDR3, as DNA: TGCAGCGTGGGGGGACAGGGGGTGGGTGGCTACACCTTC. This codes for CSVGGQGVGGYTF.

J is TRBJ1-6 and V is TRBV25-1, with a weak D call TRBD1 (5 bases). V shed 3 bases and J shed 0 bases, with 12 bases lying between them. This CDR3 comprises 17 residues. Germline V gene lookup returns CDR1 MGHDK and CDR2 SYGVNS. The CDR3 here is CASSEGGVRSYNSPLHF. CDR3 DNA sequence: TGTGCCAGCAGTGAGGGAGGGGTACGCTCCTATAATTCACCCCTCCACTTT.

This chain uses TRBV6-5 with TRBJ1-2; D not certain. Deletions cut 6 bases from V and 4 bases from J, with 12 bases between. CDR1 MNHEY and CDR2 SVGAGI come from the germline V gene. The CDR3 is 13 residues long. As DNA, the CDR3 is TGTGCCAGCAGCTTCGGAGGGTTCTATGGCTACACCTTC. It specifies CASSFGGFYGYTF.

This chain uses TRBV7-9 with TRBJ2-7; TRBD1 might be the D (6 bases). V shed 6 bases and J shed 5 bases, with 17 bases lying between them. Germline values: CDR1 SEHNR, CDR2 FQNEAQ (reference sequence). This CDR3 spans 14 amino acids. The chain's CDR3 is CASSPRAGDHEQYF. The CDR3 nucleotides are TGTGCCAGCAGTCCGAGGGCAGGGGACCACGAGCAGTACTTC.

This clone has a single count. This chain links TRBV9 with TRBJ2-7; possibly TRBD2 for D (5 bases). Germline-derived CDR1 and CDR2 are SGDLS and YYNGEE. This CDR3 is built from 14 residues. With 3 bases removed from V and 0 bases from J, the gap between germline ends came to 10 bases. The CDR3 nucleotides are TGTGCCAGCAGCGGAAGCGGATCCTCCTACGAGCAGTACTTC. Protein sequence: CASSGSGSSYEQYF.

J is TRBJ1-4 and V is TRBV7-6, with D maybe TRBD1 (6 bases). The CDR3 is made up of 14 amino acids. V shed 2 bases and J shed 5 bases, with 9 bases lying between them. Germline V lookup: CDR1 SGHVS, CDR2 FNYEAQ. CDR3 protein: CASSLRGGNEKLFF. The CDR3 DNA is TGTGCCAGCAGCTTAAGGGGGGGGAATGAAAAACTGTTTTTT.

This clone was found a few times. The rearrangement links TRBV6-1 to TRBJ1-1; no definite D call. Germline CDR1 and CDR2: MNHNS and SASEGT. This CDR3 has 14 amino acids. The V and J ends lost 0 bases and 4 bases respectively, with 9 bases between them. For the CDR3, the DNA is TGTGCCAGCAGTGAAGCCCTGTCCGGCACTGAAGCTTTCTTT. It translates to CASSEALSGTEAFF.

This clone was found once. This chain uses TRBV4-1 with TRBJ1-3; D call uncertain. This CDR3 contains 17 residues. The V end was cut by 3 bases, the J end by 0 bases, with 15 bases between. Germline-derived CDR1 and CDR2 are MGHRA and YSYEKL. CDR3 loop: CASSQSSERTSGNTIYF. As DNA, the CDR3 is TGCGCCAGCAGCCAGTCGTCGGAGCGGACCTCTGGAAACACCATATATTTT.

The chain recombines TRBV9 with TRBJ2-7; possibly TRBD2 for D (8 bases). The CDR3 runs to 15 residues. Deletions cut 4 bases from V and 0 bases from J, with 14 bases between. Germline V CDR1 and CDR2: SGDLS, YYNGEE. CDR3 DNA: TGTGCCAGCAGCCCGGGGGGGGACAGCTCCTACGAGCAGTACTTC. The encoded protein is CASSPGGDSSYEQYF.

J is TRBJ1-1 and V is TRBV19; no reliable D call. Germline CDR1 and CDR2: LNHDA and SQIVND (reference sequence). This CDR3 has 12 amino acids. V shed 6 bases and J shed 4 bases, with 9 bases lying between them. CDR3 in amino acids: CASRTLSTEAFF. The CDR3 coding sequence is TGTGCCAGTAGAACCCTGAGCACTGAAGCTTTCTTT.

The CDR3 nucleotides read TGTGCCAGCAGTCACGACAGGGGGCCGGATGGCTACACCTTC. Protein product: CASSHDRGPDGYTF. The chain carries TRBV6-6 and TRBJ1-2; 10 bases map to TRBD1. There are 14 residues in the CDR3. The V gene end was trimmed by 5 bases and the J gene end by 6 bases; junction bases not matched to a gene: 6. Germline-derived CDR1 and CDR2 are MNHNY and SVGAGI (reference sequence).

V gene TRBV27 combines with J gene TRBJ1-6, with D uncertain. Germline V gene data show CDR1 as MNHEY and CDR2 as SMNVEV (reference sequence). Trimming pared 3 bases from V and 3 bases from J, leaving 12 bases between. The CDR3 runs to 16 residues. The CDR3 sequence is CASSFVGEGYNSPLHF. In nucleotides, the CDR3 is TGTGCCAGCAGTTTCGTTGGGGAGGGCTATAATTCACCCCTCCACTTT.

The chain has TRBV19 and TRBJ2-7; perhaps TRBD2 as D (7 bases). In germline, CDR1 is LNHDA, CDR2 SQIVND (reference sequence). With 10 bases removed from V and 3 bases from J, the gap between germline ends came to 19 bases. The CDR3 contains 14 residues. The CDR3 bases are TGTGCCACCTCTAGGAAGGGAGGGGGCTACGAGCAGTACTTC. Amino acid sequence: CATSRKGGGYEQYF.

The chain carries TRBV5-8 and TRBJ1-2, with TRBD1 as a possible D gene (5 bases). Germline V gives CDR1 SGHTS, CDR2 YDEGEE. Trimming pared 7 bases from V and 7 bases from J, leaving 23 bases between. The CDR3 loop spans 15 amino acids. Here the CDR3 reads CASPVVTEVASGYTF. Written as DNA, the CDR3 is TGTGCCAGCCCCGTGGTGACAGAGGTTGCGAGTGGCTACACCTTC. The whole variable domain, filled in from reference TRBV5-8 and TRBJ1-2, reads EAGVTQSPTHLIKTRGQQATLRCSPISGHTSVYWYQQALGLGLQFLLWYDEGEERNRGNFPPRFSGRQFPNYSSELNVNALELEDSALYLCASPVVTEVASGYTFGSGTRLTVV.

The chain employs TRBV7-8 and TRBJ2-3, with a possible D match to TRBD1 (6 bases). The V and J ends lost 3 bases and 2 bases respectively, with 12 bases between them. The CDR3 is 15 residues long. Germline-derived CDR1 and CDR2 are SGHVS and FQNEAQ. This CDR3 reads CASSFYTGNTDTQYF. The CDR3 DNA reads TGTGCCAGCAGCTTTTACACAGGGAACACAGATACGCAGTATTTT.